The 21 T cell receptor beta chains below all came from one sample that was sequenced in a study of PD-L1 blockade in urothelial cancer. Time point of the sample: pretreatment peripheral blood. The repertoire was sequenced with immunoSEQ multiplex PCR; TCRdb's copy has only in-frame clones and lacks some. This sample has approximately 48,000 clones; roughly 89% occur once, and the top ten carry about 14%. Sequences were derived from PBMCs, sampled around atezolizumab (anti-PD-L1) treatment. These receptors were obtained from a woman aged 55-69 years with urothelial cancer.

This rearrangement joins TRBV21-1 to TRBJ1-5; the table's D call, TRBD1, was not checked against the DNA. TRBV21-1 is deemed a pseudogene. CDR3 length equals 21 residues. CDR3 nucleotide sequence: TGTGCCAGCAGCAAAGTACCCCGGACAGGGCCTGTGGTCTATAGCAATCAGCCCCAGCATTTT. As protein: CASSKVPRTGPVVYSNQPQHF.

V and J are TRBV5-1 and TRBJ2-1; 11 positions match TRBD2. Germline CDR1 and CDR2: SGHRS and YFSETQ. CDR3 length: 14 residues. V lost 5 bases, J lost 7 bases, and 5 bases stayed unmatched. Here the CDR3 DNA reads TGCGCCAGCAGACTGAGACTAGCGGGGAATGAGCAGTTCTTC. Its translation is CASRLRLAGNEQFF.

The rearrangement links TRBV7-6 to TRBJ1-3, with D uncertain. The CDR3 has 15 residues. Germline CDR1 is SGHVS and CDR2 is FNYEAQ. Trimming stripped 5 bases from V and 3 bases from J, with 14 bases between. The CDR3 DNA reads TGTGCCAGCAGCCCCTCAAAGTCCGGTGGAAACACCATATATTTT. Encoded protein: CASSPSKSGGNTIYF.

V and J are TRBV14 and TRBJ1-1, with 9 positions matching TRBD1. The CDR3 totals 13 residues. Germline V gene sequence: CDR1 SGHDN, CDR2 FVKESK. V was pared by 4 bases and J by 3 bases, with 0 bases of the junction left unmatched. As DNA, the CDR3 is TGTGCCAGCAGCCGGGACAGGGACACTGAAGCTTTCTTT. It is translated as CASSRDRDTEAFF.

In its sample, this clone was seen a few times. The rearrangement links TRBV7-2 to TRBJ1-2, with 9 bases lining up with TRBD1. There are 13 residues in the CDR3. V dropped 5 bases and J dropped 8; count of bases not matched to a gene: 6. Germline CDR1 is SGHTA and CDR2 is FQGNSA. The CDR3 reads CASSLQGARGYTF. The CDR3 bases are TGTGCCAGCAGCCTACAGGGGGCGAGGGGCTACACCTTC. Full variable domain (outside the CDR3, taken from reference TRBV7-2 and TRBJ1-2): GAGVSQSPSNKVTEKGKDVELRCDPISGHTALYWYRQSLGQGLEFLIYFQGNSAPDKSGLPSDRFSAERTGGSVSTLTIQRTQQEDSAVYLCASSLQGARGYTFGSGTRLTVV.

The V gene is TRBV28, the J gene TRBJ1-5; 8 bases are a match to TRBD1. J gave up 1 base and V 4 bases, and 12 bases lay outside the gene matches. Germline values: CDR1 MDHEN, CDR2 SYDVKM. This CDR3 is built from 18 residues. As DNA, the CDR3 is TGTGCCAGCAGTTCCATCCGACGACAGGGGACGAGCAATCAGCCCCAGCATTTT. It specifies CASSSIRRQGTSNQPQHF. The variable domain in full, with the rest retrieved from reference TRBV28 and TRBJ1-5, is DVKVTQSSRYLVKRTGEKVFLECVQDMDHENMFWYRQDPGLGLRLIYFSYDVKMKEKGDIPEGYSVSREKKERFSLILESASTNQTSMYLCASSSIRRQGTSNQPQHFGDGTRLSIL.

CDR3 residues: CASSQVKLRNEQFF. CDR3 sequence (DNA): TGCGCCAGCAGCCAAGTGAAATTGCGGAATGAGCAGTTCTTC. This chain links TRBV4-3 with TRBJ2-1; D remains ambiguous. This CDR3 has 14 residues. V was cut by 1 base and J by 7 bases, with 11 bases left in between. The V gene's germline CDR1 is LGHNA and CDR2 YSLEER.

The chain recombines TRBV18 with TRBJ1-4, with 9 bases matching TRBD1. The CDR3 consists of 15 residues. V lost 3 bases and J lost 8; bases outside the gene matches: 7. Germline CDR1 and CDR2: KGHSH and LQKENI. CDR3 bases: TGTGCCAGCTCACCGCAACAGGGGGCGGAGGAAAAACTGTTTTTT. It yields the protein CASSPQQGAEEKLFF.

This clone appeared a single time. This chain links TRBV15 with TRBJ1-2; weak D call: TRBD1 (6 bases). V lost 0 bases and J 5 bases, leaving 13 bases between the germline ends. Germline V gives CDR1 LNHNV, CDR2 YYDKDF (reference sequence). CDR3 length: 15 residues. The CDR3 nucleotides are TGTGCCACCAGCAGAGAACAGGGTGGGGCGTATGGCTACACCTTC. This sequence encodes CATSREQGGAYGYTF.

The V call is TRBV5-1, the J call TRBJ2-7; D call uncertain. The CDR3 sequence is 14 residues long. With 0 bases removed from V and 2 bases from J, the gap between germline ends came to 9 bases. The V gene's germline CDR1 is SGHRS and CDR2 YFSETQ. DNA for the CDR3: TGCGCCAGCAGCTTGGGTAGCCCGACCTACGAGCAGTACTTC. Translation: CASSLGSPTYEQYF. The full variable domain, in which reference TRBV5-1 and TRBJ2-7 provide the parts outside the CDR3, is KAGVTQTPRYLIKTRGQQVTLSCSPISGHRSVSWYQQTPGQGLQFLFEYFSETQRNKGNFPGRFSGRQFSNSRSEMNVSTLELGDSALYLCASSLGSPTYEQYFGPGTRLTVT.

The V gene is TRBV19, the J gene TRBJ2-2; the D gene is possibly TRBD2 (5 bases). The CDR3 spans 15 residues. In germline, CDR1 is LNHDA, CDR2 SQIVND (reference sequence). Trimming cost V 5 bases and J 1 base, with 11 bases left between them. CDR3 sequence: CASSSAGLNTGELFF. The CDR3 bases are TGTGCCAGTAGTTCTGCAGGACTGAACACCGGGGAGCTGTTTTTT.

The rearrangement links TRBV7-2 to TRBJ1-1, with 7 bases lining up with TRBD1. V trimming: 5 bases; J trimming: 9 bases; junction bases outside the gene matches: 6. CDR3 length: 12 residues. Germline V CDR1 and CDR2: SGHTA, FQGNSA. CDR3 sequence (DNA): TGTGCCAGCAGCCCGACAGGGCGGCAAGCTTTCTTT. This gives the protein CASSPTGRQAFF.

This clone was observed a few times. The V call is TRBV10-1, the J call TRBJ1-1; TRBD1 matches at 8 bases. CDR1 and CDR2 (germline): WNHNN, SYGVQD (reference sequence). Trimming removed 6 bases from V and 6 bases from J; junction bases left unmatched: 9. The CDR3 covers 14 residues. CDR3 nucleotides: TGCGCCAGCAGCCCTGACAGGGGCTCATCTGAAGCTTTCTTT. This gives the protein CASSPDRGSSEAFF.

The table lists this clone with many counts. The chain joins TRBV15 to TRBJ1-3, with TRBD1 identical over 9 bases. Germline assignment: CDR1 LNHNV and CDR2 YYDKDF (reference sequence). CDR3 length: 17 residues. The V gene end was trimmed by 2 bases and the J gene end by 0 bases; junction bases not matched to a gene: 5. CDR3 region: CATSRRDRAFSGNTIYF. CDR3 DNA: TGTGCCACCAGCAGACGGGACAGGGCTTTCTCTGGAAACACCATATATTTT.

The J gene is TRBJ2-3, the V gene TRBV5-1; 10 bases match TRBD2. Losses at the gene ends were 4 bases for V and 4 bases for J; bases not matched to a gene: 12. This CDR3 comprises 17 residues. CDR1 and CDR2 from the germline V gene are SGHRS and YFSETQ. The CDR3 spells CASSQFASGSSADTQYF. The DNA of the CDR3 is TGCGCCAGCAGCCAATTTGCTAGCGGGAGTAGCGCAGATACGCAGTATTTT.

The rearrangement uses TRBV23-1 and TRBJ1-1; no definite D call. TRBV23-1 is classed as an ORF, of uncertain function. The germline V and J ends were trimmed by 8 bases and 5 bases, with 12 bases remaining between them. This CDR3 spans 12 amino acids. The CDR3 region has the DNA TGCGCCAGCGGAACTATACGGACTGAAGCTTTCTTT. This translates into CASGTIRTEAFF.

The chain couples TRBV18 to TRBJ2-7; 8 nucleotides match TRBD1. The CDR3 is 14 residues long. V trimming: 5 bases; J trimming: 1 base; junction bases outside the gene matches: 4. Germline V lookup: CDR1 KGHSH, CDR2 LQKENI. The CDR3, as DNA: TGTGCCAGCTCAACACGACAGGGGTCCTACGAGCAGTACTTC. The encoded protein is CASSTRQGSYEQYF.

This chain connects TRBV4-2 to TRBJ2-7; TRBD1 agrees at 7 bases. J was trimmed by 0 bases and V by 0 bases; bases with no gene match: 2. CDR1 and CDR2 from the germline V gene are LGHNA and YNFKEQ. The CDR3 is made up of 15 amino acids. The DNA of the CDR3 is TGTGCCAGCAGCCAAGAACGGGACAGCTCCTACGAGCAGTACTTC. It yields the protein CASSQERDSSYEQYF.

The V call is TRBV7-9, the J call TRBJ2-7; 8 bases fit TRBD1. This CDR3 has 15 amino acids. CDR1 SEHNR and CDR2 FQNEAQ come from the germline V gene (reference sequence). J was trimmed by 6 bases and V by 2 bases; bases with no gene match: 9. This chain's CDR3 is CASSLFLTGESEQYF. The DNA for the CDR3 is TGTGCCAGCAGCTTATTTCTGACAGGGGAGTCCGAGCAGTACTTC.

The V and J genes are TRBV5-1 and TRBJ2-7; D is unclear. The length of the CDR3 is 14 residues. The germline CDR1 and CDR2 sequences are SGHRS and YFSETQ. The V end lost 4 bases, the J end lost 2 bases, and 13 bases lay between the germline ends. The DNA for the CDR3 is TGCGCCAGCAGCCCCGCGTCGTCCCCCTACGAGCAGTACTTC. Encoded protein: CASSPASSPYEQYF.

For the CDR3, the DNA is TGTGCCAGCAGCTTCACAGGGTCCGCCTCCTACGAGCAGTACTTC. Its protein is CASSFTGSASYEQYF. The chain is built from TRBV7-9 and TRBJ2-7; D might be TRBD1 (6 bases). Germline assignment: CDR1 SEHNR and CDR2 FQNEAQ (reference sequence). This CDR3 is built from 15 residues. The germline V and J ends were trimmed by 3 bases and 0 bases, with 12 bases remaining between them.